These 15 T cell receptor beta chains were all obtained from the same sample, sequenced in a study of blood T cell repertoires in COVID-19. Produced via immunoSEQ multiplex PCR; TCRdb's table is partial and in-frame only. The sample holds fewer than 350,000 clones, roughly 88% seen once. The sequencing sample was made of PBMCs or T cells enriched from blood (not recorded which). Receptors originate from a woman aged 30 to 39 who had recovered from COVID-19.

The chain carries TRBV2 and TRBJ2-7; TRBD2 matches 8 bases. V gave up 6 bases and J gave up 4 bases; unmatched junction bases: 2. This CDR3 is 12 amino acids long. Germline assignment: CDR1 SNHLY and CDR2 FYNNEI. The CDR3: CASSGGAYEQYF. CDR3 coding DNA: TGTGCCAGCAGCGGGGGGGCTTACGAGCAGTACTTC.

The chain has TRBV28 and TRBJ2-7; TRBD2 aligns across 11 bases. This CDR3 contains 14 residues. Germline assignment: CDR1 MDHEN and CDR2 SYDVKM. V lost 6 bases to trimming and J lost 3 bases; unmatched junction nucleotides: 4. CDR3 residues: CASSPLAGGYEQYF. CDR3 coding DNA: TGTGCCAGCAGCCCCCTAGCGGGAGGCTACGAGCAGTACTTC.

The chain joins TRBV27 to TRBJ1-1; D is unclear. CDR3 length equals 16 residues. Trimming cost V 5 bases and J 0 bases, with 16 bases left between them. Germline assignment: CDR1 MNHEY and CDR2 SMNVEV (reference sequence). In nucleotides, the CDR3 is TGTGCCAGCAGTCCCCTGACAAGAGTATTGAACACTGAAGCTTTCTTT. This encodes CASSPLTRVLNTEAFF.

The genes are TRBV6-2 or TRBV6-3 and TRBJ1-3; D is uncertain. This CDR3 is built from 16 residues. In germline, CDR1 is MNHEY, CDR2 SVGEGT. Deletions cut 6 bases from V and 0 bases from J, with 15 bases between. DNA of the CDR3: TGTGCCAGCAGCCGTTCCTGGACTAGCTCTGGAAACACCATATATTTT. As protein: CASSRSWTSSGNTIYF.

The chain combines TRBV28 with TRBJ1-2; D is possibly TRBD1 (6 bases). This CDR3 has 15 amino acids. CDR1 and CDR2 from the germline V gene are MDHEN and SYDVKM. Trimming pared 3 bases from V and 8 bases from J, leaving 19 bases between. The DNA for the CDR3 is TGTGCCAGCAGTTTTTGGTCGGGATTCAGGGGCGGCTACACCTTC. Its translation is CASSFWSGFRGGYTF.

The chain carries TRBV10-2 and TRBJ2-1; no firm D call. Trimming took off 5 bases at V and 8 bases at J, with 10 bases between the two ends. From germline, CDR1 is WSHSY and CDR2 SAAADI. CDR3 size: 12 residues. The CDR3 nucleotides read TGCGCCAGCAGTACCCCTAGTTATGAGCAGTTCTTC. Protein sequence: CASSTPSYEQFF.

The rearrangement links TRBV27 to TRBJ1-2; D is possibly TRBD1 (5 bases). This CDR3 region has 13 residues. V was cut by 3 bases and J by 4 bases, with 9 bases left in between. CDR1 and CDR2 (germline): MNHEY, SMNVEV (reference sequence). The DNA for the CDR3 is TGTGCCAGCAGTTTCTCGCAGGGCTATGGCTACACCTTC. It specifies CASSFSQGYGYTF.

This chain joins TRBV9 and TRBJ1-2; 8 positions match TRBD1. CDR1 SGDLS and CDR2 YYNGEE come from the germline V gene. This CDR3 is built from 12 residues. The trim removed 5 bases at V and 6 bases at J, leaving 3 bases unmatched. CDR3 residues: CASRDRVNGYTF. The CDR3 DNA reads TGTGCCAGCAGGGACAGGGTGAATGGCTACACCTTC.

The chain joins TRBV2 to TRBJ2-3; possible D gene TRBD2, 6 bases. The germline V and J ends were trimmed by 11 bases and 0 bases, with 18 bases remaining between them. Germline V CDR1 and CDR2: SNHLY, FYNNEI. The length of the CDR3 is 15 residues. The CDR3: CADGARGHSTDTQYF. DNA of the CDR3: TGTGCCGACGGGGCGCGGGGCCATAGCACAGATACGCAGTATTTT.

Comments on this clone: One end of the junction varies from germline; a read error may be responsible. The rearrangement joins TRBV15 to TRBJ2-1, with D perhaps TRBD2 (7 bases). CDR1 is LNHNV and CDR2 is YYDKDF in the germline V gene (reference sequence). The length of the CDR3 is 16 residues. CDR3 coding DNA: TGTGCCACCCCAGGGTTAAGGGGGGGAGTCCCCCCCCGGGGGATCTTC. It codes for CATPGLRGGVPPRGIF.

The chain links TRBV29-1 to TRBJ2-1; TRBD2 matches at 10 bases. CDR1 and CDR2 from the germline V gene are SQVTM and ANQGSEA. The CDR3 extends over 14 amino acids. The junction had 8 bases not matched to a gene; V was cut back by 6 bases and J by 6 bases. The chain's CDR3 is CSVAAGGPGNEQFF. The CDR3 coding sequence is TGCAGCGTGGCAGCGGGAGGGCCCGGCAATGAGCAGTTCTTC.

The rearrangement uses TRBV2 and TRBJ2-1, with 11 bases aligning to TRBD2. This CDR3 region has 17 residues. Per the germline V gene, CDR1 is SNHLY and CDR2 is FYNNEI. Trimming cost V 5 bases and J 9 bases; bases outside gene matches: 15. CDR3 in DNA: TGTGCCAGCAGTCCGACTAGCGGGATCGCCATCACCAGTGAGCAGTTCTTC. Translation: CASSPTSGIAITSEQFF.

The J gene is TRBJ1-3, the V gene TRBV5-4, with 9 positions matching TRBD1. Germline CDR1 reads SGHNT; CDR2 reads YYREEE (reference sequence). The J segment lost 8 bases and the V segment lost 0 bases, leaving 9 bases of the junction unmatched. The CDR3 is 16 residues long. The CDR3 loop reads CASSLDLQGARDTIYF. The CDR3 DNA reads as TGTGCCAGCAGCTTGGACCTACAGGGGGCACGGGACACCATATATTTT.

This clone was detected only once. The chain couples TRBV15 to TRBJ1-5; the D gene is possibly TRBD1 (5 bases). Trimming took 8 bases from V and 1 from J, leaving 9 bases between them. Germline-derived CDR1 and CDR2 are LNHNV and YYDKDF (reference sequence). CDR3 size: 13 residues. This chain's CDR3 is CATRGISNQPQHF. DNA of the CDR3: TGTGCCACCCGGGGGATAAGCAATCAGCCCCAGCATTTT.

This clone was counted once. The rearrangement uses TRBV11-3 and TRBJ1-1, with 9 bases lining up with TRBD1. The length of the CDR3 is 17 residues. Looked up from germline, CDR1 is SGHNT and CDR2 is YENEEA. The V segment lost 5 bases and the J segment 0 bases; nucleotides outside the gene matches: 10. The CDR3 nucleotides read TGTGCCAGCAGCCCGGACAGGGGCGAGACCATGAACACTGAAGCTTTCTTT. Amino acid sequence: CASSPDRGETMNTEAFF.